These 9 T cell receptor beta chains were all obtained from the same sample, sequenced in a study of shared clonotypes between healthy human individuals. The naive CD8 fraction comprised CD45RO-negative cells positively selected for CCR7 and excluded terminally differentiated effector memory CD45RA+ cells. TCRdb's table, derived via immunoSEQ multiplex PCR, lists solely in-frame clones and lacks some. The sample holds roughly 2.1 million clones; approximately 94% are singletons and the top ten take under 2%. The sample consisted of naive CD8+ T cells from PBMCs. All receptors derive from a man younger than 35 in good health. Some clones in this sample may be carry-over from other donors' samples.

This chain uses TRBV4-1 with TRBJ2-7, with 7 bases fitting TRBD2. This CDR3 region has 19 residues. V trimming: 0 bases; J trimming: 0 bases; junction bases outside the gene matches: 14. Germline V gene data show CDR1 as MGHRA and CDR2 as YSYEKL. This chain's CDR3 is CASSQDPPRGGTLSYEQYF. The DNA for the CDR3 is TGCGCCAGCAGCCAAGACCCCCCGAGGGGAGGGACCCTCTCCTACGAGCAGTACTTC.

This chain uses TRBV27 with TRBJ1-1; D perhaps matches TRBD1 (6 bases). CDR1 MNHEY and CDR2 SMNVEV come from the germline V gene (reference sequence). The CDR3 has 19 amino acids. V lost 6 bases, J lost 0 bases, and 26 bases lay in between. CDR3 loop: CASRATYMKEGDMNTEAFF. The CDR3 DNA reads TGTGCCAGCAGAGCCACTTATATGAAGGAGGGGGATATGAACACTGAAGCTTTCTTT.

The V and J genes are TRBV27 and TRBJ2-1; 9 bases line up with TRBD1. The trim removed 6 bases at V and 3 bases at J, leaving 6 bases unmatched. The CDR3 has 15 amino acids. Germline assignment: CDR1 MNHEY and CDR2 SMNVEV (reference sequence). CDR3 sequence reads: CASSPDRGLYNEQFF. In DNA, the CDR3 is TGTGCCAGCAGCCCGGACAGGGGCCTCTACAATGAGCAGTTCTTC.

The table lists this clone with a few counts. The chain links TRBV6-1 to TRBJ2-7; 8 positions match TRBD1. V dropped 3 bases and J dropped 3; count of bases not matched to a gene: 7. CDR1 and CDR2 from the germline V gene are MNHNS and SASEGT. CDR3 length: 15 residues. As DNA, the CDR3 is TGTGCCAGCAGTGATCGGACAGGGTTCAGCTACGAGCAGTACTTC. Protein sequence: CASSDRTGFSYEQYF.

The J gene is TRBJ2-7, the V gene TRBV9; TRBD2 matches 10 bases. CDR3 length: 15 residues. Germline V gives CDR1 SGDLS, CDR2 YYNGEE. V shed 4 bases and J 1 base; nucleotides not matched to a gene: 5. DNA for the CDR3: TGTGCCAGCAGCCGGGCTAGCGGGGGATCCTACGAGCAGTACTTC. Protein: CASSRASGGSYEQYF.

This clone was counted once. The chain has TRBV7-9 and TRBJ2-2; D is perhaps TRBD2 (6 bases). Looked up from germline, CDR1 is SEHNR and CDR2 is FQNEAQ (reference sequence). The V and J ends lost 4 bases and 5 bases respectively, with 14 bases between them. This CDR3 is built from 15 residues. This chain's CDR3 is CASSSSGLLTGELFF. The CDR3 DNA is TGTGCCAGCAGCTCTTCGGGACTCTTAACCGGGGAGCTGTTTTTT.

This clone was detected once. The rearrangement links TRBV9 to TRBJ2-1; a weak D match, TRBD2 (6 bases). Germline CDR1 SGDLS, CDR2 YYNGEE. The CDR3 has 16 amino acids. Trimming took off 4 bases at V and 4 bases at J, with 18 bases between the two ends. CDR3 protein: CASSPPSGALYNEQFF. Written as DNA, the CDR3 is TGTGCCAGCAGCCCGCCTTCGGGAGCCCTTTACAATGAGCAGTTCTTC. The full variable domain, with the rest looked up from reference TRBV9 and TRBJ2-1, is DSGVTQTPKHLITATGQRVTLRCSPRSGDLSVYWYQQSLDQGLQFLIQYYNGEERAKGNILERFSAQQFPDLHSELNLSSLELGDSALYFCASSPPSGALYNEQFFGPGTRLTVL.

As to this clone: Germline is not matched at one junction end, which may reflect a read error. The CDR3 loop is CSVEDRDAYTEAFF. As DNA, the CDR3 is TGCAGCGTAGAAGACAGGGACGCCTACACTGAAGCTTTCTTT. The rearrangement uses TRBV29-1 and TRBJ1-1, with 7 positions matching TRBD1. CDR1 SQVTM and CDR2 ANQGSEA come from the germline V gene. The CDR3 runs 14 residues.

This chain uses TRBV30 with TRBJ2-7; 7 bases match TRBD2. Germline V gene sequence: CDR1 GTSNPN, CDR2 SVGIG (reference sequence). This CDR3 contains 12 residues. V was clipped by 8 bases and J by 5 bases; unmatched bases: 9. The CDR3 region has the DNA TGTGCCCGCCAGCGGGGCGGCGACGAGCAGTACTTC. Translating it yields CARQRGGDEQYF.